The 21 T cell receptor beta chains below all came from one sample that was sequenced in a study of T cell repertoires in cytomegalovirus infection. MiXCR, applied by TCRdb to the reads, yields one record per CDR3 protein. The table records some 800,000 distinct CDR3 sequences, 30% to 35% of them present only once. Their target antigens are unknown. Specimen: cultured CD8+ T cells from PBMCs, collected from culture after CMV antigen stimulation. These receptors were collected from a human donor in good health (CMV status not recorded). Some clones in this sample may be carry-over from other donors' samples.

A few counts support this clonotype. The chain uses TRBV11-1 and TRBJ1-1; D ambiguous. The V end lost 1 base, the J end lost 1 base, and 10 bases lay between the germline ends. Germline values: CDR1 SGHAT, CDR2 FQDESV (reference sequence). The CDR3 loop spans 15 amino acids. CDR3: CASSLGPTRNTEAFF. In DNA, the CDR3 is TGTGCCAGCAGCTTAGGACCGACGAGGAACACTGAAGCTTTCTTT.

V gene TRBV28 combines with J gene TRBJ1-4; no clear D gene. CDR3 size: 16 residues. Germline V gene sequence: CDR1 MDHEN, CDR2 SYDVKM. With 2 bases removed from V and 1 base from J, the gap between germline ends came to 11 bases. In nucleotides, the CDR3 is TGTGCCAGCAGTTTAAGCCAAACGAGAACTAATGAAAAACTGTTTTTT. Translation gives CASSLSQTRTNEKLFF.

In this sample, this clonotype turned up a few times. V and J are TRBV7-2 and TRBJ2-1; tentative D call: TRBD1 (6 bases). The V and J ends lost 5 bases and 1 base respectively, with 18 bases between them. CDR1 is SGHTA and CDR2 is FQGNSA in the germline V gene. CDR3 size: 17 residues. The CDR3, as DNA: TGTGCCAGCAGCCCCAGGGCGCCAGGGGAGTCCTACAATGAGCAGTTCTTC. It encodes CASSPRAPGESYNEQFF.

Ten or more counts support this clonotype. V and J are TRBV11-2 and TRBJ1-2, with unresolved D. The ends were cut back, 3 bases at V and 0 bases at J, with 2 bases in the middle. CDR1 and CDR2 (germline): SGHAT, FQNNGV. CDR3 length: 12 amino acids. In DNA, the CDR3 is TGTGCCAGCAGCTTCCCTAACTATGGCTACACCTTC. It specifies CASSFPNYGYTF.

The chain links TRBV6-6 to TRBJ2-3, with D perhaps assigned TRBD1 or TRBD2 (5 bases each). The CDR3 is 16 residues long. The V and J ends lost 4 bases and 0 bases respectively, with 14 bases between them. The germline gives CDR1 MNHNY, CDR2 SVGAGI (reference sequence). This chain's CDR3 is CASSFVGPPSTDTQYF. The DNA of the CDR3 is TGTGCCAGCAGTTTTGTGGGACCACCTAGCACAGATACGCAGTATTTT.

V gene TRBV6-2 or TRBV6-3 combines with J gene TRBJ2-1; D tentatively fits TRBD1 or TRBD2 (5 bases each). The CDR3 is 15 amino acids. Trimming shortened V by 0 bases and J by 6 bases, and 12 bases separated the two germline ends. Germline V gives CDR1 MNHEY, CDR2 SVGEGT. The CDR3 region is CASSYSRGTVNEQFF. CDR3 DNA: TGTGCCAGCAGTTACTCGAGGGGAACGGTCAATGAGCAGTTCTTC.

This clonotype was counted ten times or more. This chain joins TRBV6-1 and TRBJ2-7; 7 bases agree with TRBD1. This CDR3 has 14 amino acids. V lost 6 bases to trimming and J lost 5 bases; unmatched junction nucleotides: 10. The germline V gene encodes CDR1 MNHNS and CDR2 SASEGT. CDR3 coding DNA: TGTGCCAGCAGCCGGACGGGGACAGTCCACGAGCAGTACGTC. Translation: CASSRTGTVHEQYV.

This clonotype was seen more than once but under ten times. The chain joins TRBV7-9 to TRBJ1-1; D is possibly TRBD1 (5 bases). The CDR3 is 17 amino acids. Per germline, CDR1 SEHNR and CDR2 FQNEAQ (reference sequence). V was shortened by 0 bases and J by 5 bases, with 19 bases between the two germline ends. As DNA, the CDR3 is TGTGCCAGCAGCTTAGCGTTCCAAGGGGCAATGGAGACTGAAGCTTTCTTT. This translates into CASSLAFQGAMETEAFF.

This clonotype was detected only a few times. This chain connects TRBV5-1 to TRBJ1-1; D gene unclear. The CDR3 length is 15 residues. Germline lookup yields CDR1 SGHRS and CDR2 YFSETQ. The V and J ends lost 2 bases and 0 bases respectively, with 11 bases between them. CDR3 region: CASSFSYSLNTEAFF. The CDR3 DNA is TGCGCCAGCAGCTTCAGTTACAGTTTGAACACTGAAGCTTTCTTT.

This clonotype came up a few times. This chain uses TRBV20-1 with TRBJ1-2; unclear D gene. V was shortened by 6 bases and J by 4 bases, with 15 bases between the two germline ends. In germline, CDR1 is DFQATT, CDR2 SNEGSKA (reference sequence). This CDR3 comprises 13 residues. CDR3: CSAVRQEIYGYTF. In DNA form, the CDR3 reads TGCAGTGCCGTCCGGCAGGAGATCTATGGCTACACCTTC.

This clonotype was recorded only once. The CDR3 ends on some other residue instead of the conserved phenylalanine or tryptophan, so this is likely a read error. The V and J genes are TRBV4-1 and TRBJ1-1; 8 bases are a match to TRBD1. Germline assignment: CDR1 MGHRA and CDR2 YSYEKL. J lost 5 bases, V lost 0 bases, and 5 bases had no gene match. This CDR3 comprises 15 residues. Here the CDR3 DNA reads TGCGCCAGCAGCCAAGATCACAGGGGGAAGACTGAAGCTTTCTCT. Translating gives CASSQDHRGKTEAFS.

Only a few counts were recorded for this clonotype. The genes are TRBV7-8 and TRBJ2-7; 7 bases agree with TRBD2. Losses at the gene ends were 5 bases for V and 5 bases for J; bases not matched to a gene: 18. Per the germline V gene, CDR1 is SGHVS and CDR2 is FQNEAQ. The CDR3 has 17 amino acids. As DNA, the CDR3 is TGTGCCAGCAGCCCGACGGCTAGCGGTGTAAGGGTCCACGAGCAGTACTTC. This encodes CASSPTASGVRVHEQYF. Supplemented by reference TRBV7-8 and TRBJ2-7, the full variable domain reads GAGVSQSPRYKVAKRGQDVALRCDPISGHVSLFWYQQALGQGPEFLTYFQNEAQLDKSGLPSDRFFAERPEGSVSTLKIQRTQQEDSAVYLCASSPTASGVRVHEQYFGPGTRLTVT.

This clonotype was counted a few times. The V and J genes are TRBV12-3 or TRBV12-4 and TRBJ2-1, with 9 bases that match TRBD2. This CDR3 contains 15 residues. V was clipped by 7 bases and J by 3 bases; unmatched bases: 7. The CDR3 reads CASTPGLADYNEQFF. The CDR3 DNA reads as TGTGCCAGCACCCCGGGACTAGCAGACTACAATGAGCAGTTCTTC.

This clonotype was counted between two and nine times. This chain links TRBV6-1 with TRBJ1-5; D uncertain. The V end lost 4 bases, the J end lost 0 bases, and 10 bases lay between the germline ends. This CDR3 is 15 amino acids long. Germline-derived CDR1 and CDR2 are MNHNS and SASEGT. The CDR3 region has the DNA TGTGCCAGCAGTGTTTACAGTTATAGCAATCAGCCCCAGCATTTT. Protein sequence: CASSVYSYSNQPQHF.

The chain is built from TRBV6-6 and TRBJ2-7; TRBD1 is a possible D gene (6 bases). V gave up 4 bases and J gave up 1 base, with 17 bases separating them. The CDR3 spans 16 residues. Germline V gene data show CDR1 as MNHNY and CDR2 as SVGAGI (reference sequence). CDR3 loop: CASSSQGTLTSYEQYF. Here the CDR3 DNA reads TGTGCCAGCAGTTCCCAAGGGACACTAACGTCCTACGAGCAGTACTTC.

This clonotype was picked up many times. The V call is TRBV12-3 or TRBV12-4, the J call TRBJ2-7, with D possibly TRBD2 on 6 matching bases. CDR3 length: 13 residues. The ends were cut back, 4 bases at V and 6 bases at J, with 13 bases in the middle. In DNA form, the CDR3 reads TGTGCCAGCAGTTCCGAAATCGGGAGCGAGCAGTACTTC. Protein product: CASSSEIGSEQYF.

The rearrangement uses TRBV4-1 and TRBJ2-3; the match to TRBD1 covers 8 bases. The V segment lost 3 bases and the J segment 4 bases; nucleotides outside the gene matches: 3. The CDR3 is 14 amino acids. The germline CDR1 and CDR2 sequences are MGHRA and YSYEKL. The CDR3 DNA reads as TGCGCCAGCAGCCATCGACAGGGGCCAGATACGCAGTATTTT. This sequence encodes CASSHRQGPDTQYF.

This clonotype was detected only once. This chain links TRBV19 with TRBJ2-7, with D tentatively TRBD1 (6 bases). Per the germline V gene, CDR1 is LNHDA and CDR2 is SQIVND (reference sequence). The CDR3 sequence is 16 residues long. Trimming cost V 6 bases and J 5 bases, with 23 bases left between them. Here the CDR3 DNA reads TGTGCCAGTAGCCCCTGGTTCTTGGGGGCTGGCGACGAGCAGTACTTC. This translates into CASSPWFLGAGDEQYF.

The J gene is TRBJ1-2, the V gene TRBV9, with D possibly TRBD1 on 5 matching bases. Germline V lookup: CDR1 SGDLS, CDR2 YYNGEE. The V gene lost 7 bases and the J gene lost 0 bases, with 7 bases spanning the gap. The CDR3 is 12 amino acids. The CDR3 loop is CASGAPNYGYTF. The CDR3, as DNA: TGTGCCAGCGGGGCCCCTAACTATGGCTACACCTTC.

This chain uses TRBV11-2 with TRBJ2-1, with TRBD1 matching over 9 bases. V was pared by 5 bases and J by 6 bases, with 11 bases of the junction left unmatched. Germline loops: CDR1 SGHAT, CDR2 FQNNGV. The CDR3 is 16 residues long. Here the CDR3 reads CASSMRQGGRSNEQFF. The CDR3 coding sequence is TGTGCCAGCAGCATGAGACAGGGGGGACGTTCCAATGAGCAGTTCTTC.

V and J are TRBV5-5 and TRBJ2-7; 7 nucleotides match TRBD2. The germline V gene encodes CDR1 SGHKS and CDR2 YYEKEE (reference sequence). The length of the CDR3 is 14 residues. CDR3 sequence reads: CVSLGRDRHYEQYF. The CDR3 DNA follows: TGTGTCAGTCTGGGGAGGGACCGGCACTACGAGCAGTACTTC. The full variable domain, completed using reference TRBV5-5 and TRBJ2-7, is DAGVTQSPTHLIKTRGQQVTLRCSPISGHKSVSWYQQVLGQGPQFIFQYYEKEERGRGNFPDRFSARQFPNYSSELNVNALLLGDSALYLCVSLGRDRHYEQYFGPGTRLTVT.